The subject of this entry is one T cell receptor (beta chain). Its antigen is still unknown. The CDR3 totals 13 residues. V lost 5 bases to trimming and J lost 5 bases, with 15 bases between them. CDR1 and CDR2 from the germline V gene are SQVTM and ANQGSEA. This record belongs to a study of blood T cells in healthy people across ages. Study results and limitations: There were more naive CD4+ cells and higher diversity in long-lived donors than in aged donors.

A sample-barcoded 5' primer and a J-beta primer mix were used in a second PCR of roughly 6 to 12 cycles. Each TCR beta cDNA got a 12-nucleotide random molecular identifier. TCRdb redid the calling of the 5' RACE reads with MiXCR, one entry per CDR3 protein. This table holds over 1,500,000 distinct CDR3 sequences, about 39% found once. This sequence joins TRBV29-1 and TRBJ2-5; D call uncertain. This receptor was obtained from a human donor in good health. The sample taken for sequencing was blood. CDR3 in amino acids: CSVSRLFQETQYF. The CDR3 bases are TGCAGCGTTTCCCGTCTATTCCAGGAGACCCAGTACTTC. Full variable domain (missing parts from reference TRBV29-1 and TRBJ2-5): SAVISQKPSRDICQRGTSLTIQCQVDSQVTMMFWYRQQPGQSLTLIATANQGSEATYESGFVIDKFPISRPNLTFSTLTVSNMSPEDSSIYLCSVSRLFQETQYFGPGTRLLVL.